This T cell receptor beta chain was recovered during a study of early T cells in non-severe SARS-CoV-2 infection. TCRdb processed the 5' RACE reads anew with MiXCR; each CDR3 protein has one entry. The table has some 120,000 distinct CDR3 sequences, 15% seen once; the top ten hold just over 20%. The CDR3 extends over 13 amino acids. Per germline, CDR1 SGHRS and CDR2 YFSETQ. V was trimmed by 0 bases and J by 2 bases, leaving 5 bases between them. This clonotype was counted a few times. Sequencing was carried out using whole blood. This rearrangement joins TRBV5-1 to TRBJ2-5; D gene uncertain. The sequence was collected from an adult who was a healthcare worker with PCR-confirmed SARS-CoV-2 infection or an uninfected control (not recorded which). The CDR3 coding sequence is TGCGCCAGCAGCTTGGCCTGGCAAGAGACCCAGTACTTC. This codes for CASSLAWQETQYF. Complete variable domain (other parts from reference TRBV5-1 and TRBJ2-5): KAGVTQTPRYLIKTRGQQVTLSCSPISGHRSVSWYQQTPGQGLQFLFEYFSETQRNKGNFPGRFSGRQFSNSRSEMNVSTLELGDSALYLCASSLAWQETQYFGPGTRLLVL.